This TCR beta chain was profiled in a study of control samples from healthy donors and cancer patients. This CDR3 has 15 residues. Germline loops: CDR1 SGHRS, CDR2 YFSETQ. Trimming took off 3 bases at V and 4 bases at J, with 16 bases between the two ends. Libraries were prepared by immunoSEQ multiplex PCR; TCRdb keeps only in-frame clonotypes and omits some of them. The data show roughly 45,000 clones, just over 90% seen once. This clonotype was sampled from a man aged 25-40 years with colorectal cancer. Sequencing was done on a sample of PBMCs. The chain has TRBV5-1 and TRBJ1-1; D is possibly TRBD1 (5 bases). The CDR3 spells CASSSSYGGSTEAFF. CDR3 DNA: TGCGCCAGCAGCTCCTCTTACGGGGGTAGCACTGAAGCTTTCTTT.